One sample yielded the 25 T cell receptor beta chains listed below, sequenced in a study of OX40 agonist ivuxolimab in advanced cancers. Library preparation used the immunoSEQ multiplex PCR assay. TCRdb took over this immuneACCESS table, retaining in-frame rearrangements with V and J assigned. Such tables are incomplete; in checked studies, under half of the missing clones stem from an unresolved V gene, and the remainder is unexplained. The sample includes around 100,000 clones, with around 90% observed a single time. Clones ranked in the top ten supply approximately 0.55% of the sample. The sequences come from CD4+ or CD8+ T cells sorted from blood, collected in a trial of the OX40 agonist ivuxolimab. Every receptor here comes from an adult with an advanced solid tumor such as melanoma, head and neck, liver or kidney cancer.

This chain links TRBV5-1 with TRBJ2-3; D gene ambiguous. The germline V gene encodes CDR1 SGHRS and CDR2 YFSETQ. CDR3 size: 13 residues. The V end was cut by 7 bases, the J end by 6 bases, with 15 bases between. In DNA form, the CDR3 reads TGCGCCAGCCGACCCCGGGTGGCGGATACGCAGTATTTT. Translating gives CASRPRVADTQYF.

The sample holds one count of this clone. This chain uses TRBV7-2 with TRBJ1-2, with D hard to call. This CDR3 is 14 amino acids long. V lost 3 bases and J 1 base, leaving 9 bases between the germline ends. Germline values: CDR1 SGHTA, CDR2 FQGNSA. The DNA of the CDR3 is TGTGCCAGCAGCTTGGACCGATTTAACTATGGCTACACCTTC. This translates into CASSLDRFNYGYTF.

The chain is built from TRBV28 and TRBJ2-1; 16 bases agree with TRBD2. Germline V gene data show CDR1 as MDHEN and CDR2 as SYDVKM. V lost 6 bases and J lost 15; bases outside the gene matches: 14. The CDR3 consists of 16 residues. This CDR3 is CASRQAGTSGRALSFF. The CDR3 DNA reads as TGTGCCAGCAGACAAGCTGGGACTAGCGGGAGGGCCCTCTCGTTCTTC.

In this sample, this clone turned up once. The chain joins TRBV18 to TRBJ2-2; TRBD1 agrees at 7 bases. Germline V gene lookup returns CDR1 KGHSH and CDR2 LQKENI. Germline trimming cut 3 bases from V and 1 base from J; bases unmatched to any gene: 5. The CDR3 has 16 residues. CDR3 protein: CASSPLRTGNTGELFF. The CDR3 nucleotides read TGTGCCAGCTCACCCCTAAGGACAGGGAACACCGGGGAGCTGTTTTTT.

This clone was observed a handful of times. This chain links TRBV7-3 with TRBJ2-2, with unresolved D. This CDR3 spans 15 amino acids. The V gene's germline CDR1 is SGHTA and CDR2 FQGTGA. The V end was cut by 0 bases, the J end by 6 bases, with 11 bases between. The CDR3 loop reads CASSLTGTSAGELFF. CDR3 DNA sequence: TGTGCCAGCAGCTTAACGGGAACGTCGGCCGGGGAGCTGTTTTTT.

This clone came up a few times. The chain recombines TRBV11-2 with TRBJ2-2, with D possibly matching TRBD2 (5 bases). The V and J ends lost 5 bases and 3 bases respectively, with 13 bases between them. This CDR3 is built from 15 residues. Germline loops: CDR1 SGHAT, CDR2 FQNNGV. The CDR3 protein is CASSPSSVDTGELFF. DNA of the CDR3: TGTGCCAGCAGCCCGAGTAGCGTCGACACCGGGGAGCTGTTTTTT.

This sequence joins TRBV19 and TRBJ2-1; TRBD2 agrees at 13 bases. Germline assignment: CDR1 LNHDA and CDR2 SQIVND (reference sequence). The junction had 5 bases not matched to a gene; V was cut back by 5 bases and J by 4 bases. The CDR3 is 16 amino acids. CDR3 DNA sequence: TGTGCCAGTAGTTCTCGGACTAGCGGGAGTTACAATGAGCAGTTCTTC. Translating it yields CASSSRTSGSYNEQFF.

The rearrangement links TRBV5-1 to TRBJ2-5; the D gene is possibly TRBD2 (6 bases). The CDR3 runs 15 residues. Germline CDR1 and CDR2: SGHRS and YFSETQ. Trimming left V 2 bases short and J 3 bases short, with 14 bases between. The DNA of the CDR3 is TGCGCCAGCAGCTTCGGACTATTCGGGGAAGAGACCCAGTACTTC. It specifies CASSFGLFGEETQYF.

J is TRBJ2-7 and V is TRBV4-1, with TRBD1 matching over 7 bases. Germline CDR1 MGHRA, CDR2 YSYEKL. Trimming at V came to 4 bases and at J to 0 bases, leaving 12 bases not matched to a gene. The CDR3 totals 17 residues. This CDR3 is CASSPRVLRDSSYEQYF. The CDR3 nucleotides read TGCGCCAGCAGCCCGCGAGTCTTACGGGACAGCTCCTACGAGCAGTACTTC.

This sequence joins TRBV2 and TRBJ2-5; D is perhaps TRBD1 or TRBD2 (5 bases each). Germline V CDR1 and CDR2: SNHLY, FYNNEI. The CDR3 runs to 14 residues. Trimming pared 7 bases from V and 4 bases from J, leaving 16 bases between. The CDR3 region is CASTNGWGTETQYF. The CDR3 DNA is TGTGCCAGCACCAATGGGTGGGGGACAGAGACCCAGTACTTC.

V gene TRBV28 combines with J gene TRBJ1-5; D is possibly TRBD1 (6 bases). Germline V CDR1 and CDR2: MDHEN, SYDVKM. Trimming stripped 3 bases from V and 6 bases from J, with 27 bases between. CDR3 length: 19 residues. In DNA form, the CDR3 reads TGTGCCAGCAGTTTCTCGACAGGCCAAAGCCCCGGTCTAAGTCAGCCCCAGCATTTT. Its translation is CASSFSTGQSPGLSQPQHF.

In this sample, this clone turned up once. CDR3 protein: CASSLVGTDFPGNTIYF. The CDR3 DNA follows: TGTGCCAGCAGCTTAGTCGGGACCGACTTTCCTGGAAACACCATATATTTT. The rearrangement joins TRBV7-2 to TRBJ1-3; D possibly corresponds to TRBD1 (5 bases). Trimming shortened V by 1 base and J by 2 bases, and 15 bases separated the two germline ends. CDR3 length: 17 amino acids. Germline values: CDR1 SGHTA, CDR2 FQGNSA.

The chain couples TRBV5-4 to TRBJ1-2, with D perhaps matching TRBD1 (5 bases). Trimming removed 4 bases from V and 5 bases from J, with 24 bases in between. The CDR3 sequence is 17 residues long. Germline lookup yields CDR1 SGHNT and CDR2 YYREEE (reference sequence). The CDR3 reads CASSPRPFGGVRYGYTF. CDR3 in DNA: TGTGCCAGCAGCCCGAGGCCCTTTGGGGGGGTTCGTTATGGCTACACCTTC.

The V call is TRBV10-3, the J call TRBJ2-7, with 11 bases identical to TRBD2. V dropped 3 bases and J dropped 7; count of bases not matched to a gene: 11. Germline CDR1 reads ENHRY; CDR2 reads SYGVKD. The CDR3 length is 16 residues. The CDR3 spells CAISDPRVAGGSEQYF. CDR3 DNA: TGTGCCATCAGTGACCCCAGGGTAGCGGGAGGGAGTGAGCAGTACTTC.

This chain joins TRBV28 and TRBJ2-2; unclear D gene. V lost 7 bases to trimming and J lost 1 base, with 13 bases between them. CDR1 is MDHEN, CDR2 SYDVKM, per germline. The CDR3 totals 15 residues. The CDR3 DNA reads TGTGCCAGCATAAAAAGATTTCAGAACACCGGGGAGCTGTTTTTT. It yields the protein CASIKRFQNTGELFF.

The chain employs TRBV5-6 and TRBJ2-5; D may correspond to TRBD1 or TRBD2 (5 bases each). The CDR3 extends over 15 amino acids. V was shortened by 3 bases and J by 4 bases, with 16 bases between the two germline ends. From germline, CDR1 is SGHDT and CDR2 YYEEEE. CDR3 nucleotide sequence: TGTGCCAGCAGCTATCGGGACCCTCTGCGAGAGACCCAGTACTTC. Residues: CASSYRDPLRETQYF. The variable domain in full, with the rest retrieved from reference TRBV5-6 and TRBJ2-5, is DAGVTQSPTHLIKTRGQQVTLRCSPKSGHDTVSWYQQALGQGPQFIFQYYEEEERQRGNFPDRFSGHQFPNYSSELNVNALLLGDSALYLCASSYRDPLRETQYFGPGTRLLVL.

This chain uses TRBV19 with TRBJ1-1; D gene unclear. From germline, CDR1 is LNHDA and CDR2 SQIVND (reference sequence). Trimming left V 5 bases short and J 8 bases short, with 12 bases between. This CDR3 is built from 12 residues. This chain's CDR3 is CASSPPDREAFF. DNA of the CDR3: TGTGCCAGTAGTCCCCCAGACCGGGAAGCTTTCTTT.

The chain employs TRBV5-5 and TRBJ2-7; TRBD1 might be the D (6 bases). The length of the CDR3 is 14 residues. V dropped 4 bases and J dropped 2 bases, with 13 bases sitting between them. Germline V gene sequence: CDR1 SGHKS, CDR2 YYEKEE (reference sequence). The CDR3 spells CASSVPGQTYEQYF. CDR3 nucleotides: TGTGCCAGCAGCGTTCCCGGACAGACCTACGAGCAGTACTTC.

The V gene is TRBV19, the J gene TRBJ2-2; possible D gene TRBD1, 5 bases. Germline lookup yields CDR1 LNHDA and CDR2 SQIVND (reference sequence). Trimming shortened V by 3 bases and J by 7 bases, and 12 bases separated the two germline ends. This CDR3 is 14 amino acids long. This CDR3 is CASSIRRASGELFF. CDR3 bases: TGTGCCAGTAGTATTCGCAGGGCTAGCGGGGAGCTGTTTTTT.

The chain links TRBV11-1 to TRBJ2-1, with 14 bases matching TRBD2. The germline V gene encodes CDR1 SGHAT and CDR2 FQDESV (reference sequence). This CDR3 is 19 amino acids long. V shed 2 bases and J 6 bases; nucleotides not matched to a gene: 12. The CDR3 is CASSLSGTSGSASSNEQFF. CDR3 nucleotides: TGTGCCAGCAGCTTATCCGGGACTAGCGGGAGTGCCAGTTCCAATGAGCAGTTCTTC.

The rearrangement uses TRBV11-3 and TRBJ2-3, with 9 nucleotides matching TRBD1. The CDR3 loop spans 15 amino acids. V was pared by 5 bases and J by 4 bases, with 7 bases of the junction left unmatched. CDR1 SGHNT and CDR2 YENEEA come from the germline V gene. CDR3 DNA sequence: TGTGCCAGCAGCGTACAGGGGGCTGGTCCAGATACGCAGTATTTT. This sequence encodes CASSVQGAGPDTQYF.

The chain has TRBV19 and TRBJ2-3, with 9 bases matching TRBD2. V dropped 4 bases and J dropped 6; count of bases not matched to a gene: 8. The CDR3 runs to 15 residues. Germline CDR1 LNHDA, CDR2 SQIVND (reference sequence). The CDR3 is CASSTRLAGSDTQYF. CDR3 DNA sequence: TGTGCCAGTAGTACACGTCTAGCGGGATCTGATACGCAGTATTTT.

The CDR3 sequence: CASSFSPDTQYF. In DNA form, the CDR3 reads TGTGCCAGCAGTTTTTCCCCAGATACGCAGTATTTT. This chain connects TRBV27 to TRBJ2-3, with D uncertain. CDR1 is MNHEY and CDR2 is SMNVEV in the germline V gene (reference sequence). The ends were cut back, 3 bases at V and 4 bases at J, with 5 bases in the middle. The CDR3 runs 12 residues.

This chain connects TRBV11-2 to TRBJ2-1; D call uncertain. Trimming shortened V by 5 bases and J by 7 bases, and 15 bases separated the two germline ends. This CDR3 is 14 amino acids long. CDR1 is SGHAT, CDR2 FQNNGV, per germline. The CDR3 nucleotides read TGTGCCAGCAGCCTTTATGGTAGTGGGAATGAGCAGTTCTTC. Residues: CASSLYGSGNEQFF.

This clone was detected ten times or more. A read error may account for a junction end that differs from germline. V is TRBV7-7 and J is TRBJ2-3, with 12 bases identical to TRBD2. The germline gives CDR1 SSHAT, CDR2 FNYEAQ (reference sequence). The CDR3 runs to 15 residues. The DNA of the CDR3 is TGTGCTAGCAGTCGGACTAGCGGGGGCACAGATACGCAGTATTTT. The encoded protein is CASSRTSGGTDTQYF.